A single sample is the source of the 16 T cell receptor beta chains below, sequenced in a study of cytomegalovirus exposure and HLA in healthy donors. Sequencing used immunoSEQ multiplex PCR; TCRdb keeps in-frame clones, though not all of them. The sample includes roughly 280,000 clones, approximately 86% of them seen just once. Material for sequencing was PBMCs. The receptors here all came from a woman aged 18-29 years in good health and CMV-seronegative.

The chain joins TRBV5-6 to TRBJ2-1; TRBD2 agrees at 9 bases. Germline V gives CDR1 SGHDT, CDR2 YYEEEE. CDR3 size: 17 residues. J was trimmed by 5 bases and V by 1 base; bases with no gene match: 10. CDR3 coding DNA: TGTGCCAGCAGCTTGAGACTCGCGGGAGGGCCAAACAATGAGCAGTTCTTC. This translates into CASSLRLAGGPNNEQFF.

In this sample, this clone turned up once. This sequence joins TRBV2 and TRBJ1-5, with TRBD1 matching over 7 bases. V was pared by 3 bases and J by 0 bases, with 8 bases of the junction left unmatched. Germline V CDR1 and CDR2: SNHLY, FYNNEI. The CDR3 is made up of 17 amino acids. In DNA, the CDR3 is TGTGCCAGCAGTGAGGAACAGGGGTCCCTTAGCAATCAGCCCCAGCATTTT. This gives the protein CASSEEQGSLSNQPQHF.

Here the CDR3 DNA reads TGTGCCAGCTCCCTCTCGGGGGGGCTTGTCTCTGGAAACACCATATATTTT. Residues: CASSLSGGLVSGNTIYF. The chain is built from TRBV27 and TRBJ1-3, with D perhaps TRBD1 (6 bases). There are 17 residues in the CDR3. The ends were cut back, 8 bases at V and 0 bases at J, with 20 bases in the middle. CDR1 is MNHEY, CDR2 SMNVEV, per germline (reference sequence).

The chain uses TRBV4-3 and TRBJ1-2, with a weak D call TRBD1 (5 bases). Trimming shortened V by 0 bases and J by 5 bases, and 13 bases separated the two germline ends. There are 15 residues in the CDR3. Germline V gene lookup returns CDR1 LGHNA and CDR2 YSLEER. The CDR3 bases are TGCGCCAGCAGCCAAGAGAGCAGGGAGGCTTATGGCTACACCTTC. Residues: CASSQESREAYGYTF.

This chain links TRBV5-6 with TRBJ2-1; 8 nucleotides align to TRBD1. Germline lookup yields CDR1 SGHDT and CDR2 YYEEEE. The CDR3 spans 15 residues. The V and J ends lost 2 bases and 7 bases, in that order; junction bases with no gene match: 8. The CDR3 loop reads CASSFERQGPNEQFF. CDR3 bases: TGTGCCAGCAGCTTTGAGAGACAGGGGCCTAATGAGCAGTTCTTC.

V is TRBV30 and J is TRBJ2-7; 9 positions agree with TRBD1. The V segment lost 5 bases and the J segment 5 bases; nucleotides outside the gene matches: 7. This CDR3 has 13 amino acids. Germline values: CDR1 GTSNPN, CDR2 SVGIG (reference sequence). In DNA, the CDR3 is TGTGCCTGGGCCGGGACAGGGCCCCACGAGCAGTACTTC. As protein: CAWAGTGPHEQYF.

This CDR3 reads CAYLQGRGYTF. The CDR3 DNA is TGTGCCTACTTACAGGGAAGGGGCTACACCTTC. V gene TRBV30 combines with J gene TRBJ1-2; TRBD1 might be the D (6 bases). From germline, CDR1 is GTSNPN and CDR2 SVGIG (reference sequence). The CDR3 runs to 11 residues. V was clipped by 7 bases and J by 8 bases, with 14 bases between them.

The chain joins TRBV29-1 to TRBJ1-1; TRBD1 aligns across 8 bases. This CDR3 has 14 amino acids. V lost 4 bases to trimming and J lost 2 bases; unmatched junction nucleotides: 6. Looked up from germline, CDR1 is SQVTM and CDR2 is ANQGSEA. CDR3 sequence: CSVAGQGSNTEAFF. CDR3 DNA sequence: TGCAGCGTTGCCGGACAGGGAAGTAACACTGAAGCTTTCTTT. The full variable domain, completed using reference TRBV29-1 and TRBJ1-1, is SAVISQKPSRDICQRGTSLTIQCQVDSQVTMMFWYRQQPGQSLTLIATANQGSEATYESGFVIDKFPISRPNLTFSTLTVSNMSPEDSSIYLCSVAGQGSNTEAFFGQGTRLTVV.

In regard to this clone: In the same sample, other DNA sequences code for this CDR3. The chain has TRBV5-1 and TRBJ2-7; 7 bases are a match to TRBD1. The germline V gene has CDR1 SGHRS and CDR2 YFSETQ. The CDR3 is 14 amino acids. The V segment lost 0 bases and the J segment 4 bases; nucleotides outside the gene matches: 4. As DNA, the CDR3 is TGCGCCAGCAGCTTGGGGCAGGGGGTGTACGAGCAGTACTTC. Translated, it gives CASSLGQGVYEQYF. Full variable domain (outside the CDR3, taken from reference TRBV5-1 and TRBJ2-7): KAGVTQTPRYLIKTRGQQVTLSCSPISGHRSVSWYQQTPGQGLQFLFEYFSETQRNKGNFPGRFSGRQFSNSRSEMNVSTLELGDSALYLCASSLGQGVYEQYFGPGTRLTVT.

J is TRBJ1-4 and V is TRBV28, with 10 nucleotides matching TRBD1. J was trimmed by 7 bases and V by 6 bases; bases with no gene match: 5. CDR1 and CDR2 from the germline V gene are MDHEN and SYDVKM. The CDR3 runs 14 residues. In nucleotides, the CDR3 is TGTGCCAGCAGCTCGGGACAGGGGCGTGAAAAACTGTTTTTT. Translation gives CASSSGQGREKLFF.

V gene TRBV2 combines with J gene TRBJ1-1, with 7 bases fitting TRBD1. Germline CDR1 is SNHLY and CDR2 is FYNNEI. This CDR3 region has 13 residues. V lost 6 bases and J lost 5; bases outside the gene matches: 6. The DNA for the CDR3 is TGTGCCAGCAGCCGTTACAGGGGAACTGAAGCTTTCTTT. As protein: CASSRYRGTEAFF.

The chain is built from TRBV5-1 and TRBJ2-2; no firm D call. This CDR3 is built from 13 residues. The V gene lost 5 bases and the J gene lost 7 bases, with 12 bases spanning the gap. The germline gives CDR1 SGHRS, CDR2 YFSETQ. CDR3 nucleotides: TGCGCCAGCAGAAGCGAGGCGCACGGGGAGCTGTTTTTT. The encoded protein is CASRSEAHGELFF.

This clone was seen only a few times. The CDR3 reads CAIGTVYEQYF. The CDR3, as DNA: TGTGCCATAGGGACAGTCTACGAGCAGTACTTC. The rearrangement links TRBV10-3 to TRBJ2-7; 7 bases line up with TRBD1. Germline CDR1 is ENHRY and CDR2 is SYGVKD. The CDR3 sequence is 11 residues long. With V trimmed by 9 bases and J by 3 bases, 2 bases remained unmatched.

The chain has TRBV6-5 and TRBJ2-7, with D possibly TRBD2 on 6 matching bases. Deletions cut 2 bases from V and 6 bases from J, with 11 bases between. Germline V lookup: CDR1 MNHEY, CDR2 SVGAGI. The CDR3 covers 13 residues. In nucleotides, the CDR3 is TGTGCCAGCAGTTACGGGCTAGCGACCGAGCAGTACTTC. Residues: CASSYGLATEQYF.

This clone was seen only once. The chain joins TRBV5-6 to TRBJ2-7, with D possibly TRBD1 on 5 matching bases. Trimming took 4 bases from V and 0 from J, leaving 8 bases between them. The CDR3 is 13 residues long. CDR1 SGHDT and CDR2 YYEEEE come from the germline V gene. CDR3 sequence: CASSRQSSYEQYF. The CDR3 region has the DNA TGTGCCAGCAGCAGACAGAGCTCCTACGAGCAGTACTTC.

The genes are TRBV2 and TRBJ2-1; 12 bases match TRBD2. J was trimmed by 3 bases and V by 4 bases; bases with no gene match: 1. This CDR3 comprises 15 residues. Germline V lookup: CDR1 SNHLY, CDR2 FYNNEI. This chain's CDR3 is CASSGTSGIYNEQFF. CDR3 bases: TGTGCCAGCAGTGGGACTAGCGGGATCTACAATGAGCAGTTCTTC.